The present TCR beta chain was sequenced within a study of regulatory T cells in long-lasting Graves disease. About the study: Newly diagnosed Graves' patients had taken antithyroid drugs under 3 months. Study conclusions and caveats: The number of shared public clonotypes was higher in persistent patients (2,741) than new patients (about 910). Less diverse TCR repertoires were seen in persistent Graves' patients than in newly diagnosed ones.

Time point in this sample: newly diagnosed GD, antithyroid drugs for less than 3 months. The TCR library was made from RNA that had been extracted from PBMCs in TRIzol. CDR3 length equals 14 residues. CDR1 is DFQATT and CDR2 is SNEGSKA in the germline V gene (reference sequence). The V end was cut by 0 bases, the J end by 2 bases, with 7 bases between. Combining iRepertoire HTBI primers with Arm-PCR of CDR3 regions, the authors built TCR beta libraries. TCRdb analysed the multiplex PCR reads with MiXCR anew, one entry per CDR3 protein. Of about 240,000 distinct CDR3 sequences listed, around 20% are singletons. Worth noting for this clonotype: No antigen is known for it.

This receptor was identified in a female donor with Graves disease. This chain connects TRBV20-1 to TRBJ2-2; D is uncertain. This material consisted of peripheral blood mononuclear cells (PBMCs), taken at new diagnosis, from a patient treated with antithyroid drugs. The CDR3 is CSAREQKNTGELFF. The DNA of the CDR3 is TGCAGTGCTAGAGAACAAAAAAACACCGGGGAGCTGTTTTTT.